Listed here are 18 T cell receptor beta chains from one sample, sequenced in a study of T cell responses to AZD1222 COVID-19 vaccine. Here immunoSEQ multiplex PCR was the method, and the copy in TCRdb shows in-frame clones only, minus some. Of under 110,000 clones listed, about 86% are singletons. This sample comprised peripheral blood, obtained on day 0 of AZD1222 vaccination. Every receptor here comes from an adult in good health.

The chain carries TRBV24-1 and TRBJ1-2, with 9 bases that match TRBD1. The CDR3 runs to 14 residues. CDR1 and CDR2 (germline): KGHDR, SFDVKD. V lost 3 bases and J lost 8; bases outside the gene matches: 6. In DNA, the CDR3 is TGTGCCACCAGTGATCCCGGGACAGGGAAGGGCTACACCTTC. Translation: CATSDPGTGKGYTF.

This chain's CDR3 is CASSHHPGSYSNQPQHF. The DNA for the CDR3 is TGTGCCAGCAGCCACCACCCCGGGAGCTATAGCAATCAGCCCCAGCATTTT. This rearrangement joins TRBV14 to TRBJ1-5; no firm D call. CDR1 and CDR2 (germline): SGHDN, FVKESK. The CDR3 is made up of 17 amino acids. V lost 3 bases, J lost 0 bases, and 15 bases lay in between. Complete variable domain (other parts from reference TRBV14 and TRBJ1-5): EAGVTQFPSHSVIEKGQTVTLRCDPISGHDNLYWYRRVMGKEIKFLLHFVKESKQDESGMPNNRFLAERTGGTYSTLKVQPAELEDSGVYFCASSHHPGSYSNQPQHFGDGTRLSIL.

The V gene is TRBV5-4, the J gene TRBJ2-3, with TRBD2 matching 9 bases. The V gene's germline CDR1 is SGHNT and CDR2 YYREEE (reference sequence). CDR3 length: 16 residues. V shed 1 base, J shed 4 bases, and the junction held 7 bases outside the gene matches. The CDR3 spells CASSLIAGDGPDTQYF. As DNA, the CDR3 is TGTGCCAGCAGCTTGATAGCGGGAGACGGCCCAGATACGCAGTATTTT.

This clone occurred a few times. This chain connects TRBV4-1 to TRBJ2-1; perhaps TRBD1 as D (5 bases). Trimming took off 1 base at V and 0 bases at J, with 13 bases between the two ends. CDR3 size: 17 residues. In germline, CDR1 is MGHRA, CDR2 YSYEKL. The CDR3 protein is CASSQVDMGFSYNEQFF. CDR3 nucleotide sequence: TGCGCCAGCAGCCAAGTGGACATGGGGTTCTCCTACAATGAGCAGTTCTTC.

This clone was detected only once. This chain uses TRBV6-1 with TRBJ2-7, with 7 nucleotides matching TRBD2. V gave up 2 bases and J gave up 6 bases; unmatched junction bases: 10. The CDR3 covers 15 residues. Germline CDR1 is MNHNS and CDR2 is SASEGT. The CDR3 DNA reads as TGTGCCAGCAGTGAATTGAGCGGGGTTTGGGGCGAGCAGTACTTC. This encodes CASSELSGVWGEQYF.

As to this clone: Relative to the germline gene, one junction end is altered; a read error may explain this. The genes are TRBV27 and TRBJ2-4, with 11 bases fitting TRBD1. Germline V gives CDR1 MNHEY, CDR2 SMNVEV (reference sequence). The CDR3 extends over 12 amino acids. The CDR3 is CASSPGQGGWHF. The CDR3, as DNA: TGTGCCAGCAGTCCGGGACAGGGGGGATGGCACTTC.

The J gene is TRBJ2-2, the V gene TRBV6-2 or TRBV6-3; 10 bases match TRBD1. Germline-derived CDR1 and CDR2 are MNHEY and SVGEGT. CDR3 length: 16 amino acids. V lost 1 base and J lost 9; bases outside the gene matches: 8. In nucleotides, the CDR3 is TGTGCCAGCAGTTACTGGACAGGGGGTCTGGGAAGGGAGCTGTTTTTT. This gives the protein CASSYWTGGLGRELFF.

The chain is built from TRBV6-5 and TRBJ2-7; D possibly uses TRBD1 or TRBD2 (5 bases each). Germline assignment: CDR1 MNHEY and CDR2 SVGAGI. This CDR3 has 13 residues. V dropped 10 bases and J dropped 2 bases, with 15 bases sitting between them. The CDR3 loop reads CATIRDETYEQYF. For the CDR3, the DNA is TGTGCCACCATCCGGGACGAGACCTACGAGCAGTACTTC.

V is TRBV28 and J is TRBJ1-6; TRBD1 agrees at 8 bases. The length of the CDR3 is 16 residues. Germline lookup yields CDR1 MDHEN and CDR2 SYDVKM. Trimming removed 7 bases from V and 7 bases from J; junction bases left unmatched: 12. In DNA, the CDR3 is TGTGCCAGCACCACCCATCGACAGGGGCACAATTCACCCCTCCACTTT. It codes for CASTTHRQGHNSPLHF. Combining the CDR3 with reference TRBV28 and TRBJ1-6 gives the whole variable domain DVKVTQSSRYLVKRTGEKVFLECVQDMDHENMFWYRQDPGLGLRLIYFSYDVKMKEKGDIPEGYSVSREKKERFSLILESASTNQTSMYLCASTTHRQGHNSPLHFGNGTRLTVT.

The V call is TRBV25-1, the J call TRBJ2-3, with D possibly TRBD1 on 6 matching bases. Per the germline V gene, CDR1 is MGHDK and CDR2 is SYGVNS. The ends were cut back, 6 bases at V and 2 bases at J, with 15 bases in the middle. This CDR3 is 15 amino acids long. CDR3 protein: CASRSGGGPTDTQYF. CDR3 nucleotides: TGTGCCAGCAGGTCCGGTGGGGGCCCCACAGATACGCAGTATTTT.

CDR3 sequence (DNA): TGTGCCAGCAGTTCCGCCGCTGGTGGAAACACCATATATTTT. Translating gives CASSSAAGGNTIYF. The V gene is TRBV28, the J gene TRBJ1-3; D remains unclear. V gave up 4 bases and J gave up 3 bases, with 10 bases separating them. This CDR3 is built from 14 residues. CDR1 MDHEN and CDR2 SYDVKM come from the germline V gene.

Many counts were recorded for this clone. Other DNA sequences of this sample code for an identical CDR3. This chain connects TRBV9 to TRBJ1-2; the match to TRBD1 covers 8 bases. The ends lost 4 bases at V and 5 bases at J; junction bases unmatched: 7. Per the germline V gene, CDR1 is SGDLS and CDR2 is YYNGEE. The CDR3 has 14 amino acids. Written as DNA, the CDR3 is TGTGCCAGCAGCCCCTCGACAGGGGATTATGGCTACACCTTC. Its protein product is CASSPSTGDYGYTF.

V is TRBV6-5 and J is TRBJ1-3; 8 bases are shared with TRBD1. Per the germline V gene, CDR1 is MNHEY and CDR2 is SVGAGI. The CDR3 sequence is 13 residues long. The V and J ends lost 8 bases and 0 bases, in that order; junction bases with no gene match: 0. In nucleotides, the CDR3 is TGTGCCAGCGACAGGGGCTCTGGAAACACCATATATTTT. Translated, it gives CASDRGSGNTIYF.

The chain links TRBV9 to TRBJ2-2; TRBD1 matches 8 bases. Germline V gene data show CDR1 as SGDLS and CDR2 as YYNGEE. The CDR3 runs 13 residues. The V segment lost 3 bases and the J segment 8 bases; nucleotides outside the gene matches: 3. The CDR3 DNA reads as TGTGCCAGCAGCGCGACAGGGGAAGGGGAGCTGTTTTTT. Encoded protein: CASSATGEGELFF.

The V call is TRBV4-2, the J call TRBJ2-7; the match to TRBD2 covers 13 bases. Germline V CDR1 and CDR2: LGHNA, YNFKEQ. Trimming at V came to 0 bases and at J to 4 bases, leaving 3 bases not matched to a gene. This CDR3 contains 16 residues. For the CDR3, the DNA is TGTGCCAGCAGCCAAGAAACTAGCGGGAGGGTGTACGAGCAGTACTTC. It translates to CASSQETSGRVYEQYF.

The chain is built from TRBV7-2 and TRBJ2-3; 9 bases fit TRBD2. Germline CDR1 is SGHTA and CDR2 is FQGNSA. V was clipped by 2 bases and J by 3 bases; unmatched bases: 6. This CDR3 contains 16 residues. CDR3 sequence reads: CASSLNGGRGTDTQYF. The CDR3 DNA sequence: TGTGCCAGCAGCTTAAACGGCGGGAGGGGGACAGATACGCAGTATTTT.

The chain employs TRBV7-3 and TRBJ2-5; D perhaps matches TRBD1 (6 bases). Germline values: CDR1 SGHTA, CDR2 FQGTGA. Trimming took 4 bases from V and 5 from J, leaving 11 bases between them. The CDR3 consists of 13 residues. The CDR3 is CASSWTQGETQYF. CDR3 DNA sequence: TGTGCCAGCAGCTGGACTCAGGGGGAGACCCAGTACTTC.

J is TRBJ1-2 and V is TRBV5-5; D is possibly TRBD1 (6 bases). The germline gives CDR1 SGHKS, CDR2 YYEKEE (reference sequence). The CDR3 loop spans 16 amino acids. V dropped 0 bases and J dropped 2 bases, with 14 bases sitting between them. Here the CDR3 DNA reads TGTGCCAGCAGCTTGGCCGGGGGGGCGAGGAACTATGGCTACACCTTC. It is translated as CASSLAGGARNYGYTF. Full variable domain (rest looked up from reference TRBV5-5 and TRBJ1-2): DAGVTQSPTHLIKTRGQQVTLRCSPISGHKSVSWYQQVLGQGPQFIFQYYEKEERGRGNFPDRFSARQFPNYSSELNVNALLLGDSALYLCASSLAGGARNYGYTFGSGTRLTVV.